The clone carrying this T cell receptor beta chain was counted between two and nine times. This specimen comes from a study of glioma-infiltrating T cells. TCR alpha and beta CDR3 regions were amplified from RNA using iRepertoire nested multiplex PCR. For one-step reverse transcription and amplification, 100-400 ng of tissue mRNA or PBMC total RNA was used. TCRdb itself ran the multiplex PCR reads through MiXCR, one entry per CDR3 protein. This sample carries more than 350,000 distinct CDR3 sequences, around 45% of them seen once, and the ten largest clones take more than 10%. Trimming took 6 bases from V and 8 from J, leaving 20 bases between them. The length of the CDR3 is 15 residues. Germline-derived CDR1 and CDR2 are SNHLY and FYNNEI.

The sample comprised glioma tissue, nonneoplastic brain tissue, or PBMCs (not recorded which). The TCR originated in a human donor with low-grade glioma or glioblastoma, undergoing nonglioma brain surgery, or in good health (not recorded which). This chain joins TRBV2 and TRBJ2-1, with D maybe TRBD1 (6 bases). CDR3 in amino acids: CASSPQAGATYEQFF. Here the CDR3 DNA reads TGTGCCAGCAGCCCTCAGGCAGGGGCCACCTATGAGCAGTTCTTC. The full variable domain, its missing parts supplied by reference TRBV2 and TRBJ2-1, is EPEVTQTPSHQVTQMGQEVILRCVPISNHLYFYWYRQILGQKVEFLVSFYNNEISEKSEIFDDQFSVERPDGSNFTLKIRSTKLEDSAMYFCASSPQAGATYEQFFGPGTRLTVL.